The sequence of this T cell receptor beta chain was determined in a study of blood T cell repertoires in COVID-19. Study-wide background: Samples taken during acute and convalescent COVID-19 were collected in the United States, Italy and Spain. Sources were T cells, B-cell-depleted T cells, or PBMCs; the material itself was cDNA or gDNA.

Clones were read by immunoSEQ multiplex PCR, and TCRdb kept only the in-frame ones, dropping some. The sample holds about 480,000 clones; 75% to 90% are singletons and the top ten take 6.5% to 9.5%. Participant reports of clinical history set cohort assignment. Cohort 3 donors counted as recovered after two negative PCRs, clearance, or resolved symptoms. This TCR was sampled from a woman aged 55-70 years who had recovered from COVID-19. Sequencing was performed on PBMCs or T cells enriched from blood (not recorded which).

CDR3 amino acids: CASSLSPSGDKNIQYF. DNA of the CDR3: TGCGCCAGCAGCTTGAGTCCTAGCGGGGACAAAAACATTCAGTACTTC. The chain employs TRBV5-1 and TRBJ2-4, with 9 bases identical to TRBD2. Trimming took 1 base from V and 3 from J; bases not matched to a gene: 5. The CDR3 extends over 16 amino acids. The germline V gene encodes CDR1 SGHRS and CDR2 YFSETQ.